This TCR beta chain is drawn from a study of identical twins. A universal primer site came from template switching; cDNA carried unique molecular identifiers. One entry per CDR3 protein results from TCRdb running MiXCR on the 5' RACE reads. The sample lists 500,000 or so distinct CDR3 sequences; roughly 13% were seen once. Broader study findings: Cord blood beta clonotypes that were abundant carried fewer insertions, and memory repertoires showed no such trend. Invariant MAIT and iNKT cells are populations that could partly confound zero-insertion analyses.

This clonotype was counted ten times or more. Antigen specificity is unknown. Trimming removed 4 bases from V and 1 base from J; junction bases left unmatched: 3. Germline CDR1 is SGHNT and CDR2 is YYREEE (reference sequence). The length of the CDR3 is 14 residues. The data also belong to a second study, concerning yellow fever vaccine responses in identical twins.

The specimen sequenced was CD4+ T cells sorted from blood. This clonotype originated in a woman aged 18-29 years in good health. The chain uses TRBV5-4 and TRBJ2-5; 8 bases are a match to TRBD2. The CDR3 DNA reads as TGTGCCAGCAGCAGCGGGGGAGCCCAAGAGACCCAGTACTTC. Its protein product is CASSSGGAQETQYF. The full variable domain, in which reference TRBV5-4 and TRBJ2-5 provide the parts outside the CDR3, is ETGVTQSPTHLIKTRGQQVTLRCSSQSGHNTVSWYQQALGQGPQFIFQYYREEENGRGNFPPRFSGLQFPNYSSELNVNALELDDSALYLCASSSGGAQETQYFGPGTRLLVL.